The 9 T cell receptor beta chains below come from one sample, sequenced in a study of shared clonotypes between healthy human individuals. Measured with immunoSEQ multiplex PCR; TCRdb has only the in-frame clones, and not every one. Of about 980,000 clones listed, roughly 72% are singletons. Source material: memory CD4+ T cells sorted from blood. As for subset: CD45RA-negative fraction. These receptors were taken from a man between 18 and 29 years old in good health.

The rearrangement joins TRBV6-1 to TRBJ2-7, with D possibly being TRBD1 or TRBD2 (5 bases each). The V end lost 5 bases, the J end lost 1 base, and 12 bases lay between the germline ends. Germline values: CDR1 MNHNS, CDR2 SASEGT. CDR3 length: 14 amino acids. This CDR3 is CASSLRDLSYEQYF. The CDR3 coding sequence is TGTGCCAGCAGTCTCCGGGACCTTTCCTACGAGCAGTACTTC.

The rearrangement links TRBV7-2 to TRBJ2-7, with 10 bases aligning to TRBD1. The germline V gene encodes CDR1 SGHTA and CDR2 FQGNSA. Trimming took 9 bases from V and 5 from J; bases not matched to a gene: 10. The length of the CDR3 is 14 residues. CDR3 in DNA: TGTGCCAGTTTAGCCGGGACAGGGGCCCACGAGCAGTACTTC. As protein: CASLAGTGAHEQYF.

V usage is TRBV7-2 and J usage is TRBJ2-4; the D gene is possibly TRBD2 (6 bases). Trimming shortened V by 3 bases and J by 2 bases, and 14 bases separated the two germline ends. CDR3 length: 16 amino acids. CDR1 is SGHTA, CDR2 FQGNSA, per germline. CDR3 region: CASSFYGGFTKNIQYF. The CDR3 nucleotides read TGTGCCAGCAGCTTCTACGGAGGGTTTACCAAAAACATTCAGTACTTC.

V and J are TRBV6-5 and TRBJ2-3, with no clear D. V gave up 0 bases and J gave up 2 bases, with 9 bases separating them. The germline V gene encodes CDR1 MNHEY and CDR2 SVGAGI. This CDR3 has 15 amino acids. CDR3 DNA: TGTGCCAGCAGTTACTCCCCCGATTCCACAGATACGCAGTATTTT. This gives the protein CASSYSPDSTDTQYF.

This clone was observed a few times. Other DNA sequences in the sample encode the same CDR3. CDR3 loop: CASSLDPSSYEQYF. CDR3 coding DNA: TGTGCCAGCAGCTTAGACCCATCCTCCTACGAGCAGTACTTC. This chain joins TRBV11-2 and TRBJ2-7, with D unclear. CDR3 length: 14 amino acids. V lost 0 bases, J lost 0 bases, and 6 bases lay in between. Germline CDR1 is SGHAT and CDR2 is FQNNGV.

Turning to this clone: Other nucleotide sequences in the sample specify the same CDR3. The genes are TRBV5-1 and TRBJ2-5; D is perhaps TRBD1 (5 bases). Germline CDR1 SGHRS, CDR2 YFSETQ. With 0 bases removed from V and 3 bases from J, the gap between germline ends came to 9 bases. The CDR3 is made up of 14 amino acids. The CDR3 DNA reads TGCGCCAGCAGCTTGGGATCAGGGAAAGAGACCCAGTACTTC. It codes for CASSLGSGKETQYF. The variable domain in full, with the rest retrieved from reference TRBV5-1 and TRBJ2-5, is KAGVTQTPRYLIKTRGQQVTLSCSPISGHRSVSWYQQTPGQGLQFLFEYFSETQRNKGNFPGRFSGRQFSNSRSEMNVSTLELGDSALYLCASSLGSGKETQYFGPGTRLLVL.

This chain links TRBV19 with TRBJ2-1; possibly TRBD2 for D (6 bases). CDR3 length: 13 residues. The ends were cut back, 7 bases at V and 10 bases at J, with 17 bases in the middle. Looked up from germline, CDR1 is LNHDA and CDR2 is SQIVND (reference sequence). The CDR3 loop is CASTGLPRGEQFF. In DNA, the CDR3 is TGTGCCAGTACAGGACTACCTCGGGGAGAGCAGTTCTTC.

The V call is TRBV14, the J call TRBJ2-5; D call uncertain. CDR1 is SGHDN, CDR2 FVKESK, per germline. The ends were cut back, 4 bases at V and 7 bases at J, with 16 bases in the middle. The CDR3 runs to 14 residues. DNA for the CDR3: TGTGCCAGCAGCCGGGGTAATCTACCGGGGACCCAGTACTTC. It is translated as CASSRGNLPGTQYF.

The J gene is TRBJ2-7, the V gene TRBV19, with 9 positions matching TRBD1. Per the germline V gene, CDR1 is LNHDA and CDR2 is SQIVND (reference sequence). Unmatched junction bases numbered 10, after V lost 6 bases and J lost 1 base. The CDR3 is 16 amino acids. The CDR3 spells CASRETGGWGSYEQYF. The CDR3 DNA sequence: TGTGCCAGTAGGGAAACAGGGGGCTGGGGATCCTACGAGCAGTACTTC.